This T cell receptor (beta chain) was identified during a study of graft-versus-host responses after intestinal transplantation. About the study: Each of the recipients got a multivisceral, liver-intestinal, or isolated intestinal transplant. Anti-thymocyte globulin induction, then tacrolimus and steroids for 3 to 4 years, went to all recipients. Notes on the study in general: Recipient-marrow GvH clones were detected, some having first appeared in ileum or blood.

Germline V CDR1 and CDR2: MNHNS, SASEGT. Trimming stripped 1 base from V and 9 bases from J, with 4 bases between. The CDR3 spans 12 residues. To note about this clone: Its target is unknown.

Sequencing was performed with immunoSEQ multiplex PCR; in TCRdb, only in-frame clones are kept and a portion is missing. The sample includes tens of thousands of clones, more than 85% of them seen just once. The J gene is TRBJ1-6, the V gene TRBV6-1; D not certain. This TCR derives from a human donor who was the organ donor for an intestinal transplant. The material sequenced was unstimulated CD4+ T cells sorted from spleen or lymph node cells, taken before transplant. The CDR3 region has the DNA TGTGCCAGCAGTGAAGGAGGTTCACCCCTCCACTTT. This sequence encodes CASSEGGSPLHF.